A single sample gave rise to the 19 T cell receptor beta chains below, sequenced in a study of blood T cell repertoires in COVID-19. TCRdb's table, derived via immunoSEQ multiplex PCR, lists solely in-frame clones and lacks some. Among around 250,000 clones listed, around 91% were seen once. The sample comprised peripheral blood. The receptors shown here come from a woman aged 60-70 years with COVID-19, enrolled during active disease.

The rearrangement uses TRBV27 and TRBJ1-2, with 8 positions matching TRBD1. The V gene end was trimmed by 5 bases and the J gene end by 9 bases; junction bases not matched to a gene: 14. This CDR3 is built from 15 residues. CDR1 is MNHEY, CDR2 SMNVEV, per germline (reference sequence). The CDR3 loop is CASSPRLRQGRSYTF. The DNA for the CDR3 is TGTGCCAGCAGTCCCCGCCTCCGACAGGGGCGTAGCTACACCTTC.

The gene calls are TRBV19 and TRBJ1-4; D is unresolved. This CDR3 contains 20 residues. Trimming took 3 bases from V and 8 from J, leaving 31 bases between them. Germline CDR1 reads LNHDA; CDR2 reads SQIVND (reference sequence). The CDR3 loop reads CASSMGVVGRVRRRPEKLFF. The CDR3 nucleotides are TGTGCCAGTAGTATGGGTGTCGTCGGCAGAGTAAGGAGAAGACCCGAAAAACTGTTTTTT. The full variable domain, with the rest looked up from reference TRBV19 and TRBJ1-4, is DGGITQSPKYLFRKEGQNVTLSCEQNLNHDAMYWYRQDPGQGLRLIYYSQIVNDFQKGDIAEGYSVSREKKESFPLTVTSAQKNPTAFYLCASSMGVVGRVRRRPEKLFFGSGTQLSVL.

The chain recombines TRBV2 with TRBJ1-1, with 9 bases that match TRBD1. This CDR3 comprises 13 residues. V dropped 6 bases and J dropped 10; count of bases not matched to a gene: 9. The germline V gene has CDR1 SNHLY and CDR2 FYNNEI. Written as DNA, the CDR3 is TGTGCCAGCAGACAGGGGGCCGAGAGGGGAGCTTTCTTT. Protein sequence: CASRQGAERGAFF.

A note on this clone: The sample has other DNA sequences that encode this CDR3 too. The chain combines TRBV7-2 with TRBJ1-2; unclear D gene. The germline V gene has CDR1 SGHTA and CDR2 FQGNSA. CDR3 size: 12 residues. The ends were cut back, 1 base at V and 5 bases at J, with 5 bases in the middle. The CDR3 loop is CASSLDGYGYTF. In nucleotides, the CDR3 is TGTGCCAGCAGCTTAGACGGTTATGGCTACACCTTC.

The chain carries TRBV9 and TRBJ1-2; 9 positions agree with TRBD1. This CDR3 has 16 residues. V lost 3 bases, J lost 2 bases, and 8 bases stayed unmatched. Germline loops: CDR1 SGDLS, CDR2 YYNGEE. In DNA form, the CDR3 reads TGTGCCAGCAGCGCCAGGGGACAGGGACAAAACTATGGCTACACCTTC. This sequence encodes CASSARGQGQNYGYTF.

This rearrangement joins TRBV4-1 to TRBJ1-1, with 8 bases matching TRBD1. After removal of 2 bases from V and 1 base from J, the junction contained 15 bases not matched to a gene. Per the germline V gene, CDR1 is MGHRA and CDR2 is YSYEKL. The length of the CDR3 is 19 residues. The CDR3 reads CASSQRRQGPITKNTEAFF. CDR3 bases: TGCGCCAGCAGCCAACGTAGACAGGGGCCAATAACCAAGAACACTGAAGCTTTCTTT.

The CDR3 DNA is TGTGCCAGTAGTGTCAGGGACAATCAGCCCCAGCATTTT. This translates into CASSVRDNQPQHF. The V gene is TRBV19, the J gene TRBJ1-5, with a tentative D call TRBD1 (5 bases). Trimming took off 5 bases at V and 3 bases at J, with 8 bases between the two ends. Germline CDR1 reads LNHDA; CDR2 reads SQIVND (reference sequence). This CDR3 has 13 residues. Based on the CDR3 plus reference TRBV19 and TRBJ1-5, the full variable domain is DGGITQSPKYLFRKEGQNVTLSCEQNLNHDAMYWYRQDPGQGLRLIYYSQIVNDFQKGDIAEGYSVSREKKESFPLTVTSAQKNPTAFYLCASSVRDNQPQHFGDGTRLSIL.

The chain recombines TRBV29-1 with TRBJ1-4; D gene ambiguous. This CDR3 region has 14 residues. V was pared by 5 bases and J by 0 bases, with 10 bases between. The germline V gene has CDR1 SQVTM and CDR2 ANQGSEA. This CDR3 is CSVQADATNEKLFF. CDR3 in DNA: TGCAGCGTTCAAGCAGATGCAACTAATGAAAAACTGTTTTTT.

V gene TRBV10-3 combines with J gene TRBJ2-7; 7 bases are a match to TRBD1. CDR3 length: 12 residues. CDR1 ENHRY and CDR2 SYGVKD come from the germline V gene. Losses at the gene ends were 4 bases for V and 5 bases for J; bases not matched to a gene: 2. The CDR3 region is CAISATGHEQYF. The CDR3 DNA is TGTGCCATCAGTGCGACAGGGCACGAGCAGTACTTC.

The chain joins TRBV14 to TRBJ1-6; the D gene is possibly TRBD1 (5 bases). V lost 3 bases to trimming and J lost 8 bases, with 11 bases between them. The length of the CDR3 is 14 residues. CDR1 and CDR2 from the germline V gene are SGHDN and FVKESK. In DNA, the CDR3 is TGTGCCAGCAGCCAGCAGGGAAGCCATTCACCCCTCCACTTT. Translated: CASSQQGSHSPLHF.

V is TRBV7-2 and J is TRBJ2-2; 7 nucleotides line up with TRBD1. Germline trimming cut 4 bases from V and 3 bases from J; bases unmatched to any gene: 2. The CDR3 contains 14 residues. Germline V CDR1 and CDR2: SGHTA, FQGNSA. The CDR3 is CASSSTGYTGELFF. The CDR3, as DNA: TGTGCCAGCAGCTCGACAGGGTACACCGGGGAGCTGTTTTTT.

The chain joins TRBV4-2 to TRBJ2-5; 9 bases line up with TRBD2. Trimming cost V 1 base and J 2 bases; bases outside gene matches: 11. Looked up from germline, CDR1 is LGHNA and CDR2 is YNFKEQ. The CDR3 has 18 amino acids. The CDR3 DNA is TGTGCCAGCAGCCAAGTACCAGGCGCGGGGGGGACTCAAGAGACCCAGTACTTC. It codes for CASSQVPGAGGTQETQYF.

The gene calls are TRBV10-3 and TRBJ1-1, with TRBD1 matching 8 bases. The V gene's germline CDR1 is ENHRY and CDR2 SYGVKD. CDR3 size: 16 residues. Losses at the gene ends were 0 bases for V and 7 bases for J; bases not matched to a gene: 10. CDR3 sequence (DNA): TGTGCCATCAGTGAGTCAGGCAGGGGGCGAAACGGTGAAGCTTTCTTT. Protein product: CAISESGRGRNGEAFF.

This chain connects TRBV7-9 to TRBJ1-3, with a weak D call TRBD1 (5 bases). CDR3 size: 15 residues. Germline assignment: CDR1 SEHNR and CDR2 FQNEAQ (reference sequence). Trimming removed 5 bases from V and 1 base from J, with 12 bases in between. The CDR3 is CASSPFQGSGNTIYF. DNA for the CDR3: TGTGCCAGCAGCCCCTTTCAGGGTTCTGGAAACACCATATATTTT.

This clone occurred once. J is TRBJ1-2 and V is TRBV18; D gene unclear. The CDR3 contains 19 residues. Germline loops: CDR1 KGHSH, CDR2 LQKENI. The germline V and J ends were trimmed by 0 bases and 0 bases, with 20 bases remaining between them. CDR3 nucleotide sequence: TGTGCCAGCTCACCACCGGTATGGCGGGTCGAGTTTGCTAACTATGGCTACACCTTC. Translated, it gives CASSPPVWRVEFANYGYTF.

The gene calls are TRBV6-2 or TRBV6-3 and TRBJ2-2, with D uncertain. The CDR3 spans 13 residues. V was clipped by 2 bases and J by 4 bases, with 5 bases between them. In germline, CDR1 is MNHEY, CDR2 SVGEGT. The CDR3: CASSYAGTGELFF. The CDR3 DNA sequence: TGTGCCAGCAGTTACGCCGGCACCGGGGAGCTGTTTTTT.

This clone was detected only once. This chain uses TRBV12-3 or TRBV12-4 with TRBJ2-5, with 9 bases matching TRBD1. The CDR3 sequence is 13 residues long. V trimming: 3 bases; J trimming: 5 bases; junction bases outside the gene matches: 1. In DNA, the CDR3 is TGTGCCAGCAGTTTCGGACAGGGGGAGACCCAGTACTTC. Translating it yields CASSFGQGETQYF.

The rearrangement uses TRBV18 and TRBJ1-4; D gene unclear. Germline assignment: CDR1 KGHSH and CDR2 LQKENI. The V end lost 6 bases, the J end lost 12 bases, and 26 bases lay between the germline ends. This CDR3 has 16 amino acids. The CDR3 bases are TGTGCCAGCTCGCCTTTTGCGGATCTCCGAAATTATGAACTGTTTTTT. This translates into CASSPFADLRNYELFF.

The CDR3 coding sequence is TGTGCCAGTAGTAGACAGGGGTTTGGAGGCTACACCTTC. This gives the protein CASSRQGFGGYTF. This chain joins TRBV19 and TRBJ1-2; 8 nucleotides line up with TRBD1. This CDR3 is built from 13 residues. CDR1 LNHDA and CDR2 SQIVND come from the germline V gene (reference sequence). Trimming cost V 4 bases and J 8 bases; bases outside gene matches: 6.